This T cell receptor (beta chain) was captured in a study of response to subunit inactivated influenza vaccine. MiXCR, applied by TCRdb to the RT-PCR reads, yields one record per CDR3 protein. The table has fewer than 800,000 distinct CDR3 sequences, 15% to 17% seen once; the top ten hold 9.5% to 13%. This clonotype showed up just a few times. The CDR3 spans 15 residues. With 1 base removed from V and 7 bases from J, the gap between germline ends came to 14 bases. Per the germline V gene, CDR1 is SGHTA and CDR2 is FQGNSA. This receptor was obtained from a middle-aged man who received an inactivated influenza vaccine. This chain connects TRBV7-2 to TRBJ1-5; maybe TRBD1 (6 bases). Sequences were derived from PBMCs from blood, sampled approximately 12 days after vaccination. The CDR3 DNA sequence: TGTGCCAGCAGCTTAGGGGGGGCCGGGGGGCAGCCCCAGCATTTT. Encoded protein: CASSLGGAGGQPQHF. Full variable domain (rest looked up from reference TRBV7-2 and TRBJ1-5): GAGVSQSPSNKVTEKGKDVELRCDPISGHTALYWYRQSLGQGLEFLIYFQGNSAPDKSGLPSDRFSAERTGGSVSTLTIQRTQQEDSAVYLCASSLGGAGGQPQHFGDGTRLSIL.